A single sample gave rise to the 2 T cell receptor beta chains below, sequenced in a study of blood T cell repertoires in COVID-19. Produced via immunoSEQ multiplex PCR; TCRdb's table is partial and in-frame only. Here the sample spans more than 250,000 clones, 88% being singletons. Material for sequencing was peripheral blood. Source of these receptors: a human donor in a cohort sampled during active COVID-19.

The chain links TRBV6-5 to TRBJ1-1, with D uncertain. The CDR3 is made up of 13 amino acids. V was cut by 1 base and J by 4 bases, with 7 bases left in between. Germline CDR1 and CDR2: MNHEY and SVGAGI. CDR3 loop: CASSYYRGTEAFF. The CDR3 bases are TGTGCCAGCAGTTACTATCGGGGCACTGAAGCTTTCTTT.

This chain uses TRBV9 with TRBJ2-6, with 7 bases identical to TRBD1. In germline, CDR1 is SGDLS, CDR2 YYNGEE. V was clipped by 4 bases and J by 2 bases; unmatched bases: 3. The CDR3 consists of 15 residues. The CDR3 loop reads CASSYRGAGANVLTF. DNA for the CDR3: TGTGCCAGCAGCTACAGGGGCGCTGGGGCCAACGTCCTGACTTTC.